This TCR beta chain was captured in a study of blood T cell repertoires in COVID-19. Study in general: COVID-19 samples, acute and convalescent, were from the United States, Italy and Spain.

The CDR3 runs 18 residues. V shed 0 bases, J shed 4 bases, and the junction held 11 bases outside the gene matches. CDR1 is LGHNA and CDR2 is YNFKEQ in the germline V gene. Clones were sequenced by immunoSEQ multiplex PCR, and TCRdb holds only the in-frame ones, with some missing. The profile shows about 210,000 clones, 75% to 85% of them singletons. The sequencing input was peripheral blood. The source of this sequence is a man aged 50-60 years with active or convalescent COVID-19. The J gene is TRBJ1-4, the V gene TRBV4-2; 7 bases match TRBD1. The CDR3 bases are TGTGCCAGCAGCCAAGATTGGGTTGGACAGGTAGTTAATGAAAAACTGTTTTTT. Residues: CASSQDWVGQVVNEKLFF.